The next 27 T cell receptor beta chains were all read from a single sample in a study of CD4 T cells in relation to SARS-CoV-2 and coronaviruses. The unexposed donors gave CD4+ T cells in about 2011-2019, prior to COVID-19. After about 10 days of culture, CD4+ T cells were isolated. Generated by immunoSEQ multiplex PCR, the TCRdb table keeps only in-frame clones and is missing some. The table lists some 23,000 clones, 75% to 85% of them singletons. Antigens for these TCRs are unknown. Specimen: CD4+ T cells from PBMCs, cultured in vitro. These receptors all stem from a human donor in good health.

This clone was counted a single time. The V call is TRBV5-1, the J call TRBJ2-7; 7 positions agree with TRBD1. This CDR3 has 17 residues. Looked up from germline, CDR1 is SGHRS and CDR2 is YFSETQ. Unmatched junction bases numbered 19, after V lost 4 bases and J lost 6 bases. The CDR3 spells CASSLTGTDNRLREQYF. DNA of the CDR3: TGCGCCAGCAGCCTCACCGGGACAGACAATAGGTTACGCGAGCAGTACTTC.

This rearrangement joins TRBV19 to TRBJ2-5; D uncertain. V dropped 1 base and J dropped 2 bases, with 8 bases sitting between them. The CDR3 sequence is 14 residues long. Germline V gene sequence: CDR1 LNHDA, CDR2 SQIVND (reference sequence). The CDR3: CASSIGLGQETQYF. The CDR3 coding sequence is TGTGCCAGTAGTATAGGGCTAGGACAAGAGACCCAGTACTTC.

The chain is built from TRBV28 and TRBJ1-2, with D unresolved. This CDR3 region has 11 residues. Trimming removed 8 bases from V and 3 bases from J, with 7 bases in between. Per the germline V gene, CDR1 is MDHEN and CDR2 is SYDVKM. CDR3 sequence reads: CASARDYGYTF. CDR3 DNA sequence: TGTGCCAGCGCCCGCGACTATGGCTACACCTTC.

This clone occurred once. The chain combines TRBV2 with TRBJ1-1; 7 positions match TRBD1. This CDR3 is 17 amino acids long. Germline V gene sequence: CDR1 SNHLY, CDR2 FYNNEI. J gave up 1 base and V 2 bases, and 10 bases lay outside the gene matches. DNA of the CDR3: TGTGCCAGCAGTGAACGCCTAAGGGGGCTTCAGAACACTGAAGCTTTCTTT. Translation: CASSERLRGLQNTEAFF.

The rearrangement uses TRBV6-2 or TRBV6-3 and TRBJ2-4; 14 bases match TRBD2. V lost 5 bases, J lost 6 bases, and 21 bases stayed unmatched. Germline V gene lookup returns CDR1 MNHEY and CDR2 SVGEGT. The CDR3 runs 21 residues. Here the CDR3 reads CASSPGTSGRPYPSERNIQYF. The CDR3 bases are TGTGCCAGCAGTCCCGGGACTAGCGGGAGACCATACCCTTCCGAGCGAAACATTCAGTACTTC.

In its sample, this clone ranks as medium-sized. The J gene is TRBJ2-7, the V gene TRBV7-2; 11 bases match TRBD2. This CDR3 comprises 15 residues. Germline V gene lookup returns CDR1 SGHTA and CDR2 FQGNSA. V lost 5 bases to trimming and J lost 3 bases; unmatched junction nucleotides: 6. The CDR3 DNA reads as TGTGCCAGCAGCGACTACGGGACTAGCGGCTACGAGCAGTACTTC. Translating gives CASSDYGTSGYEQYF.

This chain joins TRBV27 and TRBJ2-3; no clear D gene. CDR3 length: 12 amino acids. Trimming left V 6 bases short and J 5 bases short, with 9 bases between. The V gene's germline CDR1 is MNHEY and CDR2 SMNVEV (reference sequence). This CDR3 is CASRGQQDTQYF. In DNA form, the CDR3 reads TGTGCCAGCAGGGGCCAACAAGATACGCAGTATTTT.

J is TRBJ1-6 and V is TRBV10-3; D might be TRBD1 (5 bases). CDR3 length equals 12 residues. The V end lost 6 bases, the J end lost 11 bases, and 11 bases lay between the germline ends. Per the germline V gene, CDR1 is ENHRY and CDR2 is SYGVKD. This CDR3 is CAISPGLPPLHF. The CDR3 DNA follows: TGTGCCATCAGCCCAGGGCTTCCACCCCTCCACTTT.

The V and J genes are TRBV7-2 and TRBJ2-3; no firm D call. Per the germline V gene, CDR1 is SGHTA and CDR2 is FQGNSA. The V end was cut by 3 bases, the J end by 1 base, with 5 bases between. This CDR3 has 13 amino acids. CDR3 sequence reads: CASSFRRTDTQYF. CDR3 DNA: TGTGCCAGCAGCTTTCGTCGCACAGATACGCAGTATTTT. The entire variable domain, with the rest obtained from reference TRBV7-2 and TRBJ2-3, is as follows: GAGVSQSPSNKVTEKGKDVELRCDPISGHTALYWYRQSLGQGLEFLIYFQGNSAPDKSGLPSDRFSAERTGGSVSTLTIQRTQQEDSAVYLCASSFRRTDTQYFGPGTRLTVL.

The chain is built from TRBV5-1 and TRBJ1-4; D gene uncertain. The CDR3 extends over 13 amino acids. V lost 5 bases and J 0 bases, leaving 5 bases between the germline ends. Germline values: CDR1 SGHRS, CDR2 YFSETQ. For the CDR3, the DNA is TGCGCCAGCAGGGATGCAACTAATGAAAAACTGTTTTTT. This encodes CASRDATNEKLFF. Complete variable domain (other parts from reference TRBV5-1 and TRBJ1-4): KAGVTQTPRYLIKTRGQQVTLSCSPISGHRSVSWYQQTPGQGLQFLFEYFSETQRNKGNFPGRFSGRQFSNSRSEMNVSTLELGDSALYLCASRDATNEKLFFGSGTQLSVL.

This rearrangement joins TRBV6-6 to TRBJ2-7, with 8 nucleotides matching TRBD2. Trimming took 5 bases from V and 3 from J; bases not matched to a gene: 9. The CDR3 consists of 15 residues. CDR1 MNHNY and CDR2 SVGAGI come from the germline V gene (reference sequence). CDR3 DNA sequence: TGTGCCAGCAGTGCCACGGGACTAGTCATCTACGAGCAGTACTTC. Translated, it gives CASSATGLVIYEQYF.

This clone occurred a few times. V gene TRBV7-9 combines with J gene TRBJ1-6; perhaps TRBD1 as D (5 bases). This CDR3 contains 15 residues. Germline V CDR1 and CDR2: SEHNR, FQNEAQ (reference sequence). V was cut by 5 bases and J by 6 bases, with 14 bases left in between. CDR3 DNA: TGTGCCAGCAGCGCCCTCGACGGGGCTAATTCACCCCTCCACTTT. Translating gives CASSALDGANSPLHF.

This chain links TRBV7-2 with TRBJ2-3; the D is unclear. The CDR3 runs to 14 residues. Germline CDR1 is SGHTA and CDR2 is FQGNSA. The V end was cut by 0 bases, the J end by 2 bases, with 6 bases between. The CDR3 DNA is TGTGCCAGCAGCTTAGCGCAGGTCACAGATACGCAGTATTTT. It encodes CASSLAQVTDTQYF.

J is TRBJ2-7 and V is TRBV18, with D possibly called TRBD1 or TRBD2 (5 bases each). The germline V gene has CDR1 KGHSH and CDR2 LQKENI. The CDR3 is made up of 14 amino acids. The V end was cut by 3 bases, the J end by 5 bases, with 14 bases between. Here the CDR3 reads CASSPGTGSNEQYF. CDR3 DNA sequence: TGTGCCAGCTCACCGGGGACCGGGTCAAACGAGCAGTACTTC.

The genes are TRBV19 and TRBJ2-3; tentatively, D is TRBD2 (7 bases). The germline gives CDR1 LNHDA, CDR2 SQIVND (reference sequence). V lost 6 bases and J lost 6, with 19 bases in between. CDR3 size: 15 residues. As DNA, the CDR3 is TGTGCCAGTAGGGACCTAGCGGCCACAGGGGATACGCAGTATTTT. Amino acid sequence: CASRDLAATGDTQYF.

V usage is TRBV5-1 and J usage is TRBJ2-3; 10 bases map to TRBD2. This CDR3 is 18 amino acids long. V lost 0 bases, J lost 7 bases, and 14 bases stayed unmatched. Germline lookup yields CDR1 SGHRS and CDR2 YFSETQ. CDR3 loop: CASSLDGGTLSGGNTQYF. Written as DNA, the CDR3 is TGCGCCAGCAGCTTGGACGGGGGAACGCTTAGCGGGGGGAATACGCAGTATTTT. The full variable domain, its missing parts supplied by reference TRBV5-1 and TRBJ2-3, is KAGVTQTPRYLIKTRGQQVTLSCSPISGHRSVSWYQQTPGQGLQFLFEYFSETQRNKGNFPGRFSGRQFSNSRSEMNVSTLELGDSALYLCASSLDGGTLSGGNTQYFGPGTRLTVL.

The chain uses TRBV19 and TRBJ2-7; D is perhaps TRBD2 (6 bases). CDR1 is LNHDA and CDR2 is SQIVND in the germline V gene (reference sequence). Trimming pared 5 bases from V and 0 bases from J, leaving 11 bases between. This CDR3 contains 14 residues. The CDR3 nucleotides read TGTGCCAGTAGTGAGGGCGGGACCTCCTACGAGCAGTACTTC. This gives the protein CASSEGGTSYEQYF.

The genes are TRBV19 and TRBJ2-5; maybe TRBD2 (5 bases). CDR1 is LNHDA and CDR2 is SQIVND in the germline V gene (reference sequence). The V gene lost 5 bases and the J gene lost 0 bases, with 10 bases spanning the gap. The CDR3 spans 14 residues. DNA for the CDR3: TGTGCCAGTAGTTTCTCGCGGGACCAAGAGACCCAGTACTTC. This gives the protein CASSFSRDQETQYF.

This chain links TRBV5-6 with TRBJ2-5; D remains ambiguous. The CDR3 length is 11 residues. The germline gives CDR1 SGHDT, CDR2 YYEEEE. Trimming removed 0 bases from V and 5 bases from J, with 2 bases in between. The CDR3 loop is CASSLAETQYF. The CDR3 nucleotides are TGTGCCAGCAGCTTGGCGGAGACCCAGTACTTC.

The rearrangement joins TRBV5-5 to TRBJ2-3; the D call may be TRBD1 or TRBD2 (5 bases each). There are 15 residues in the CDR3. Trimming removed 4 bases at V and 0 bases at J, with 12 bases between. Germline V gene data show CDR1 as SGHKS and CDR2 as YYEKEE (reference sequence). This chain's CDR3 is CASSERGVSTDTQYF. In DNA form, the CDR3 reads TGTGCCAGCAGCGAACGGGGCGTCAGCACAGATACGCAGTATTTT.

This chain links TRBV6-5 with TRBJ1-1; perhaps TRBD1 as D (5 bases). V lost 4 bases and J 6 bases, leaving 12 bases between the germline ends. CDR1 MNHEY and CDR2 SVGAGI come from the germline V gene. The CDR3 covers 13 residues. The CDR3 DNA reads as TGTGCCAGCAGTTTCCAGGGTTTGCCTGAAGCTTTCTTT. It codes for CASSFQGLPEAFF.

The rearrangement uses TRBV27 and TRBJ2-1; 8 bases are shared with TRBD2. CDR3 length: 16 residues. The germline gives CDR1 MNHEY, CDR2 SMNVEV (reference sequence). Germline trimming cut 8 bases from V and 7 bases from J; bases unmatched to any gene: 16. CDR3 sequence reads: CASFSLGQRELNEQFF. The CDR3 DNA is TGTGCCAGCTTCTCCCTCGGCCAGCGGGAGTTGAATGAGCAGTTCTTC.

The chain joins TRBV5-1 to TRBJ2-1; 9 bases are shared with TRBD2. CDR1 is SGHRS and CDR2 is YFSETQ in the germline V gene. J was trimmed by 6 bases and V by 3 bases; bases with no gene match: 10. This CDR3 contains 16 residues. The CDR3 nucleotides read TGCGCCAGCAGCTCCCGGGGTAGCGGGAGATCCAATGAGCAGTTCTTC. It translates to CASSSRGSGRSNEQFF.

This clone was found a few times. The chain has TRBV9 and TRBJ1-1; unclear D gene. The V gene lost 4 bases and the J gene lost 8 bases, with 12 bases spanning the gap. Germline CDR1 reads SGDLS; CDR2 reads YYNGEE. The CDR3 has 12 amino acids. The CDR3: CASSLLEGEAFF. CDR3 nucleotide sequence: TGTGCCAGCAGCCTGTTAGAGGGAGAAGCTTTCTTT.

V usage is TRBV4-2 and J usage is TRBJ1-2; D call uncertain. Looked up from germline, CDR1 is LGHNA and CDR2 is YNFKEQ. The CDR3 runs 13 residues. V was clipped by 1 base and J by 8 bases, with 11 bases between them. In DNA, the CDR3 is TGTGCCAGCAGCCAAGGTCGCGCCGGCGGCTACACCTTC. Translated, it gives CASSQGRAGGYTF.

CDR3 nucleotide sequence: TGTGCCAGCAGTGAATACCCGGGGGGTAGCTATGGCTACACCTTC. This encodes CASSEYPGGSYGYTF. This rearrangement joins TRBV2 to TRBJ1-2; D possibly corresponds to TRBD1 (5 bases). CDR1 is SNHLY and CDR2 is FYNNEI in the germline V gene. CDR3 length equals 15 residues. The V and J ends lost 2 bases and 4 bases respectively, with 14 bases between them. The full variable domain, with the rest looked up from reference TRBV2 and TRBJ1-2, is EPEVTQTPSHQVTQMGQEVILRCVPISNHLYFYWYRQILGQKVEFLVSFYNNEISEKSEIFDDQFSVERPDGSNFTLKIRSTKLEDSAMYFCASSEYPGGSYGYTFGSGTRLTVV.

The CDR3 protein is CASSQTGTSGNNEQFF. The CDR3 nucleotides read TGCGCCAGCAGCCAAACCGGGACTAGCGGTAACAATGAGCAGTTCTTC. The chain is built from TRBV4-1 and TRBJ2-1; 11 bases align to TRBD2. The CDR3 extends over 16 amino acids. CDR1 is MGHRA and CDR2 is YSYEKL in the germline V gene. V dropped 2 bases and J dropped 5; count of bases not matched to a gene: 5.